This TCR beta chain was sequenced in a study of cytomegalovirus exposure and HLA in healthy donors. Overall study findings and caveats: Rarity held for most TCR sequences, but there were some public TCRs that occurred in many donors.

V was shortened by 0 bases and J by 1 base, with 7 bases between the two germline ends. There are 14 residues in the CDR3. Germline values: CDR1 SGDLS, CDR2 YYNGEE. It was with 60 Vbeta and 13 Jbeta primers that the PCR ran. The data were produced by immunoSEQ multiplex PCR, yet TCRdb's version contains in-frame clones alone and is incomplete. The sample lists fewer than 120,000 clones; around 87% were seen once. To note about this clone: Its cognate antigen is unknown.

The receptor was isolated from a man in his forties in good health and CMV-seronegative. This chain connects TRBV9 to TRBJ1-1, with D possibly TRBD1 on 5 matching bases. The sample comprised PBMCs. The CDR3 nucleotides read TGTGCCAGCAGCGTAGTAAGGGGGAACACTGAAGCTTTCTTT. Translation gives CASSVVRGNTEAFF.